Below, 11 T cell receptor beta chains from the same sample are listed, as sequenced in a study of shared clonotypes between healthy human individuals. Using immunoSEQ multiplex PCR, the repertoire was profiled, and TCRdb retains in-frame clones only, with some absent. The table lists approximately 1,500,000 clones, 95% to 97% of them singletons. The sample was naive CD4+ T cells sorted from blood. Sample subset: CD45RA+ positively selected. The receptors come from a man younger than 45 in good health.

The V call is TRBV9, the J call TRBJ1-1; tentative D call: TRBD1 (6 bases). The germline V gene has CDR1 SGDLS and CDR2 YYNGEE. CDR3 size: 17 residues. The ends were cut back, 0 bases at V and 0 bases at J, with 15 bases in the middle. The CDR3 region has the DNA TGTGCCAGCAGCGTAGGAACCTTCGGACAGCTGAACACTGAAGCTTTCTTT. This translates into CASSVGTFGQLNTEAFF.

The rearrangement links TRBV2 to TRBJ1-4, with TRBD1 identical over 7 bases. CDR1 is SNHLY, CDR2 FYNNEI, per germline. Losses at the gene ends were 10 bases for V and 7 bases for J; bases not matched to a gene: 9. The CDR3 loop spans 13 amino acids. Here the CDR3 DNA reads TGTGCCACCGGACAGGAGGTCGGTGAAAAACTGTTTTTT. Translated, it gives CATGQEVGEKLFF.

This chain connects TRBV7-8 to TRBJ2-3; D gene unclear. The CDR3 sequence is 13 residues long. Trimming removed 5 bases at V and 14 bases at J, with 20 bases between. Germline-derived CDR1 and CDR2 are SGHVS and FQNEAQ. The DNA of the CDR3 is TGTGCCAGCAGCCTGGCCCGCGCCAGCCGCCGGTATTTT. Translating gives CASSLARASRRYF.

The CDR3 loop reads CAWGGAGQGRQPQHF. CDR3 DNA: TGTGCCTGGGGCGGGGCGGGACAGGGCCGTCAGCCCCAGCATTTT. V usage is TRBV28 and J usage is TRBJ1-5; TRBD1 matches at 9 bases. V was clipped by 11 bases and J by 6 bases; unmatched bases: 14. This CDR3 comprises 15 residues. Germline values: CDR1 MDHEN, CDR2 SYDVKM.

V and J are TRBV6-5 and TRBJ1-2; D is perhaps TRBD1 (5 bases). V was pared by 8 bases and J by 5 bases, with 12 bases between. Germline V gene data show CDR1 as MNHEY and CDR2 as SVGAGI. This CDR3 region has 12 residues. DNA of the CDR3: TGTGCCAGCTCATCCAGGGTTTATGGCTACACCTTC. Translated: CASSSRVYGYTF.

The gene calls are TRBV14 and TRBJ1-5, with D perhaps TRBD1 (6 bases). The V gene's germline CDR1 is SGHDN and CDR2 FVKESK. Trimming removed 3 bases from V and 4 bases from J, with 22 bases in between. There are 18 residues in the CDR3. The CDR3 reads CASSQGTKYRVGNQPQHF. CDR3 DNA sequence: TGTGCCAGCAGCCAGGGAACCAAGTACAGGGTGGGTAATCAGCCCCAGCATTTT.

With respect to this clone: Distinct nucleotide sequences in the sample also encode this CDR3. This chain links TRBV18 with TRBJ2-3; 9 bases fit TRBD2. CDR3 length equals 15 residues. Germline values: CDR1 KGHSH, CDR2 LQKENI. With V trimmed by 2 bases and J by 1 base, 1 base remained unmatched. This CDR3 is CASSPLAGGTDTQYF. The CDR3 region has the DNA TGTGCCAGCTCACCATTAGCGGGGGGCACAGATACGCAGTATTTT.

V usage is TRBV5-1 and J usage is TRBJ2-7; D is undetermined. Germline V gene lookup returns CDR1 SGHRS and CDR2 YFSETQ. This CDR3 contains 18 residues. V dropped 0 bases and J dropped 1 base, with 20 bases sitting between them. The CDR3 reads CASSLDSRVGQSSYEQYF. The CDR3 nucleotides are TGCGCCAGCAGCTTGGACAGTCGGGTGGGTCAGTCTTCCTACGAGCAGTACTTC.

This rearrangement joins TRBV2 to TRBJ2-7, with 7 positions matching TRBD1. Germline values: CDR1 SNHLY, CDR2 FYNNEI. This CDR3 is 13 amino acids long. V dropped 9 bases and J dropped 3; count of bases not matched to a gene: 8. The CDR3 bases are TGTGCCAGTGTTACAACAGGGGTCTACGAGCAGTACTTC. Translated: CASVTTGVYEQYF.

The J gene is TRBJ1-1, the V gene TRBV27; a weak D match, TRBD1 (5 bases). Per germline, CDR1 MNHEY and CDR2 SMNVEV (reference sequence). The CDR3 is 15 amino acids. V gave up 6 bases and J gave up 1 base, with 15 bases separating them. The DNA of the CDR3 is TGTGCCAGCAGCCCTTCAGGGCGTGGGAACACTGAAGCTTTCTTT. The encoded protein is CASSPSGRGNTEAFF.

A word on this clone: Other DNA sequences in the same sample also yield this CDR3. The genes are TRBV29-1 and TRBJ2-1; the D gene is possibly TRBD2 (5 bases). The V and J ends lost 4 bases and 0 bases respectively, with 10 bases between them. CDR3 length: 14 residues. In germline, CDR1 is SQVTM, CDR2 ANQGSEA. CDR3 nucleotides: TGCAGCGTTGGTCCGGGGAGCTCCTACAATGAGCAGTTCTTC. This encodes CSVGPGSSYNEQFF.